This T cell receptor beta chain was found in a study of radiation and T cells in renal cell carcinoma. Study-level results: Top tumor clonotypes rose in blood 2 weeks post-radiation, then contracted.

Measured with immunoSEQ multiplex PCR; TCRdb has only the in-frame clones, and not every one. The sample carries about 150,000 clones, 75% to 90% recorded once. Documented time point: blood 4 weeks post-SBRT, at nephrectomy. Stated treatment: 15 Gy SBRT to primary tumor, nephrectomy 4 weeks later. After SBRT, blood was collected at 2 and 4 weeks, plus baseline. Germline V gene lookup returns CDR1 MDHEN and CDR2 SYDVKM. CDR3 length: 11 residues. V dropped 5 bases and J dropped 10 bases, with 9 bases sitting between them. Details on this clone: Its antigen is currently unknown.

The rearrangement joins TRBV28 to TRBJ2-1, with D unclear. The input for sequencing was blood, taken from a patient whose treatment included radiotherapy and nephrectomy. The source of this sequence is a woman aged 50 to 60 with renal cell carcinoma. CDR3 amino acids: CASSLYLEQFF. DNA for the CDR3: TGTGCCAGCAGTCTTTACTTGGAGCAGTTCTTC.